The 22 T cell receptor beta chains below were found in one sample sequenced in a study of molecular identifiers for immune sequencing clone quantification. Via MiXCR, TCRdb re-called the PCR reads, giving one row per CDR3 protein. In the table there are around 300,000 distinct CDR3 sequences, roughly a quarter of which are singletons. Sequences were obtained from naive CD8+ T cells from blood, with Jurkat cell RNA spiked in. Subset here: FACS-sorted CD8+CD4-CCR7+CD45RA+ naive T cells. These receptor sequences come from a human donor in good health. Some libraries in this study had Jurkat cell RNA spiked in.

This rearrangement joins TRBV5-6 to TRBJ1-6; 7 positions agree with TRBD1. V was clipped by 5 bases and J by 8 bases; unmatched bases: 7. Per germline, CDR1 SGHDT and CDR2 YYEEEE. The CDR3 extends over 14 amino acids. CDR3 region: CASSLQGGHSPLHF. The CDR3 DNA sequence: TGTGCCAGCAGTCTTCAGGGGGGGCATTCACCCCTCCACTTT.

This clonotype was found a few times. V gene TRBV7-9 combines with J gene TRBJ1-4, with D possibly TRBD1 on 6 matching bases. The V gene's germline CDR1 is SEHNR and CDR2 FQNEAQ (reference sequence). The CDR3 contains 13 residues. V was pared by 8 bases and J by 2 bases, with 9 bases between. The chain's CDR3 is CASAGATNEKLFF. The DNA for the CDR3 is TGTGCCAGCGCAGGGGCGACTAATGAAAAACTGTTTTTT.

The chain couples TRBV4-3 to TRBJ2-7, with TRBD1 identical over 11 bases. There are 19 residues in the CDR3. Germline loops: CDR1 LGHNA, CDR2 YSLEER. The trim removed 1 base at V and 4 bases at J, leaving 15 bases unmatched. The CDR3 region has the DNA TGCGCCAGCAGCCAAGCGAGGACAGGGGGCTTTGATGCTTGGTACGAGCAGTACTTC. This gives the protein CASSQARTGGFDAWYEQYF.

V and J are TRBV30 and TRBJ2-7; the D is unclear. Between the trimmed V and J ends, which lost 2 bases and 2 bases, there was a span of 13 bases. Germline loops: CDR1 GTSNPN, CDR2 SVGIG (reference sequence). This CDR3 comprises 14 residues. The CDR3 DNA sequence: TGTGCCTGGAGTCAGGTGACGGGCACCTACGAGCAGTACTTC. This gives the protein CAWSQVTGTYEQYF.

This clonotype came up many times. V usage is TRBV7-9 and J usage is TRBJ2-3; D gene ambiguous. This CDR3 spans 13 amino acids. Deletions cut 5 bases from V and 10 bases from J, with 16 bases between. Germline lookup yields CDR1 SEHNR and CDR2 FQNEAQ (reference sequence). The CDR3 DNA follows: TGTGCCAGCAGCACCCGGGCCGCCCCGGCGCAGTATTTT. It codes for CASSTRAAPAQYF.

In its sample, this clonotype was seen many times. The chain couples TRBV7-2 to TRBJ2-5, with D tentatively TRBD2 (6 bases). The germline gives CDR1 SGHTA, CDR2 FQGNSA. The CDR3 runs 14 residues. The V gene lost 0 bases and the J gene lost 5 bases, with 10 bases spanning the gap. CDR3 region: CASSLAGGGETQYF. For the CDR3, the DNA is TGTGCCAGCAGCTTAGCGGGAGGAGGGGAGACCCAGTACTTC.

This clonotype was detected ten times or more. The chain has TRBV7-6 and TRBJ2-7; 7 bases fit TRBD1. V shed 4 bases and J 6 bases; nucleotides not matched to a gene: 6. Germline V lookup: CDR1 SGHVS, CDR2 FNYEAQ. The CDR3 is made up of 13 amino acids. The CDR3: CASSSQGVGEQYF. The DNA for the CDR3 is TGTGCCAGCAGCTCGCAGGGGGTTGGCGAGCAGTACTTC.

This clonotype was counted at least ten times. This chain links TRBV5-6 with TRBJ2-7, with D unresolved. V was pared by 0 bases and J by 2 bases, with 3 bases between. CDR3 length: 12 residues. Germline CDR1 SGHDT, CDR2 YYEEEE. The CDR3 DNA reads TGTGCCAGCAGCTTGGTCACCTACGAGCAGTACTTC. Its translation is CASSLVTYEQYF.

This clonotype was recorded once. The junction does not match germline at one end; this may be a read error. The V and J genes are TRBV4-1 and TRBJ1-2; D uncertain. Germline V lookup: CDR1 MGHRA, CDR2 YSYEKL. CDR3 length: 17 amino acids. The CDR3, as DNA: TGCGCCAGCCGCCAAGATATTGGCCAGGCAAGCGCCCATGGCTCCACCTTC. Translated: CASRQDIGQASAHGSTF.

Comments on this clonotype: One junction end disagrees with the germline gene, perhaps due to a read error. The chain is built from TRBV5-3 and TRBJ2-5; TRBD2 is a possible D gene (5 bases). TRBV5-3 is identified as an open reading frame with a role that is uncertain. The CDR3 is made up of 16 amino acids. CDR3 bases: TGTGCCAGCAGCTTGGACGTGGTCGGGGATGGGGAGACCCAGTACTTC. Translating it yields CASSLDVVGDGETQYF.

This chain joins TRBV7-9 and TRBJ2-1; D possibly corresponds to TRBD2 (5 bases). The CDR3 covers 17 residues. Trimming left V 4 bases short and J 0 bases short, with 16 bases between. Germline V gives CDR1 SEHNR, CDR2 FQNEAQ (reference sequence). For the CDR3, the DNA is TGTGCCAGCAGCTCAAGGACTCTCGCGGCCTCCTACAATGAGCAGTTCTTC. Translation gives CASSSRTLAASYNEQFF.

This clonotype was counted at least ten times. In DNA form, the CDR3 reads TGCGCCAGCAGCTGGGACAGGGGTGCTGAAGCTTTCTTT. Its protein product is CASSWDRGAEAFF. V usage is TRBV5-1 and J usage is TRBJ1-1; TRBD1 matches at 10 bases. There are 13 residues in the CDR3. Germline lookup yields CDR1 SGHRS and CDR2 YFSETQ. Trimming took 3 bases from V and 6 from J; bases not matched to a gene: 2.

Comments on this clonotype: A read error may be the cause here, since a much bigger clone is one base away. The V and J genes are TRBV30 and TRBJ2-5; no clear D. Germline CDR1 is GTSNPN and CDR2 is SVGIG (reference sequence). The CDR3 totals 15 residues. The CDR3 region has the DNA TGTGCCTGGAGTGTGTTCTCCGGAACCCAAGAGACCCACTACTTC. Translating it yields CAWSVFSGTQETHYF.

A few counts support this clonotype. This rearrangement joins TRBV7-9 to TRBJ2-7, with D perhaps TRBD1 (7 bases). CDR3 length: 15 residues. Trimming stripped 5 bases from V and 3 bases from J, with 17 bases between. Per germline, CDR1 SEHNR and CDR2 FQNEAQ (reference sequence). The CDR3 region is CASSGGDRGDYEQYF. As DNA, the CDR3 is TGTGCCAGCAGCGGAGGGGACAGAGGGGACTACGAGCAGTACTTC.

V usage is TRBV7-3 and J usage is TRBJ2-1, with D possibly TRBD2 on 6 matching bases. The CDR3 runs 15 residues. The germline V and J ends were trimmed by 5 bases and 4 bases, with 15 bases remaining between them. Germline V gene sequence: CDR1 SGHTA, CDR2 FQGTGA. The CDR3, as DNA: TGTGCCAGCAGCCTCAGCGGAGGGGAATACAATGAGCAGTTCTTC. The encoded protein is CASSLSGGEYNEQFF.

A few counts support this clonotype. This chain links TRBV19 with TRBJ2-1, with a possible D match to TRBD2 (6 bases). The CDR3 length is 15 residues. From germline, CDR1 is LNHDA and CDR2 SQIVND (reference sequence). V shed 6 bases and J shed 6 bases, with 18 bases lying between them. The CDR3: CASSLSGTQRNEQFF. The CDR3 nucleotides read TGTGCCAGTAGCCTTAGCGGAACCCAACGCAATGAGCAGTTCTTC.

Remarks on this clonotype: A much larger clone is a single base away; this may be a read error. The chain uses TRBV4-3 and TRBJ2-5; 9 bases align to TRBD2. The CDR3 length is 15 residues. Germline loops: CDR1 LGHNA, CDR2 YSLEER. CDR3 in amino acids: CASSQTSGTQETQNF. The CDR3 nucleotides read TGCGCCAGCAGCCAGACTAGCGGCACGCAAGAGACCCAGAACTTC.

The chain has TRBV19 and TRBJ1-5; TRBD1 might be the D (5 bases). This CDR3 contains 15 residues. The germline V gene has CDR1 LNHDA and CDR2 SQIVND (reference sequence). V lost 3 bases, J lost 3 bases, and 12 bases lay in between. The CDR3 is CASSIGGEANQPQHF. CDR3 bases: TGTGCCAGTAGTATCGGAGGGGAAGCCAATCAGCCCCAGCATTTT. The variable domain in full, with the rest retrieved from reference TRBV19 and TRBJ1-5, is DGGITQSPKYLFRKEGQNVTLSCEQNLNHDAMYWYRQDPGQGLRLIYYSQIVNDFQKGDIAEGYSVSREKKESFPLTVTSAQKNPTAFYLCASSIGGEANQPQHFGDGTRLSIL.

The chain employs TRBV6-2 or TRBV6-3 and TRBJ2-5; the match to TRBD2 covers 7 bases. V trimming: 0 bases; J trimming: 5 bases; junction bases outside the gene matches: 6. This CDR3 spans 15 amino acids. CDR1 MNHEY and CDR2 SVGEGT come from the germline V gene. As DNA, the CDR3 is TGTGCCAGCAGTTACTCGGATTCGGGAGGCGAGACCCAGTACTTC. Encoded protein: CASSYSDSGGETQYF.

This clonotype came up many times. The chain combines TRBV5-1 with TRBJ2-3, with 10 bases lining up with TRBD2. Germline V CDR1 and CDR2: SGHRS, YFSETQ. This CDR3 comprises 17 residues. With V trimmed by 1 base and J by 2 bases, 7 bases remained unmatched. The CDR3 DNA reads TGCGCCAGCAGCTTGACAGGACTAGCGGCCCTCACAGATACGCAGTATTTT. This translates into CASSLTGLAALTDTQYF.

This clonotype was seen repeatedly, ten times or more. V gene TRBV29-1 combines with J gene TRBJ2-2; D remains unclear. Germline V gene lookup returns CDR1 SQVTM and CDR2 ANQGSEA. Trimming took 5 bases from V and 4 from J, leaving 8 bases between them. The CDR3 sequence is 12 residues long. The CDR3 loop reads CSVPGPTGELFF. CDR3 in DNA: TGCAGCGTTCCAGGTCCCACCGGGGAGCTGTTTTTT.

This clonotype was found a few times. V is TRBV9 and J is TRBJ2-2; D may be TRBD1 or TRBD2 (5 bases each). The CDR3 length is 17 residues. The V end lost 0 bases, the J end lost 1 base, and 13 bases lay between the germline ends. The germline gives CDR1 SGDLS, CDR2 YYNGEE. The CDR3 region is CASSVATLGENTGELFF. The CDR3 DNA reads TGTGCCAGCAGCGTAGCTACGTTGGGGGAGAACACCGGGGAGCTGTTTTTT.